A single TCR beta chain is shown here with its context. The target of this receptor is not known. Per-nucleotide qualities are absent, and no much larger clonotype sits a single base away. These data come from a study of OX40 agonist ivuxolimab in advanced cancers. As for the study more broadly: Ivuxolimab, which targeted the costimulatory receptor OX40 (CD134), was an agonistic, fully human IgG2 monoclonal antibody. The paper reports the monotherapy dose-escalation portion (N = 52 patients) of the phase I ivuxolimab trial. Partial responses were achieved by three dose-escalation patients, of whom one had hepatocellular carcinoma and two had cutaneous melanoma. In the dose-escalation cohort, around four fifths of patients were male, and the mean age was 60 years with a range of roughly 23 to 79. Prior anti-PD-1, anti-PD-L1 or anti-CTLA-4 therapy was permitted, and checkpoint inhibitors had been received by about 37% of dose-escalation patients. Intravenous ivuxolimab was administered to patients every 2 weeks at six dose levels: 0.01, 0.1, 0.3, 1.5, 3 and 10 mg/kg. The point of sequencing TCRbeta in the periphery was to test whether ivuxolimab changed TCR sequence diversity and drove clonal T-cell expansion. Of the approximately 50 patients in dose escalation, about 20 had hepatocellular carcinoma, about 15 had melanoma, 9 had renal cell carcinoma and 9 had head and neck cancer. The research as a whole found: At doses of 0.1 to 3.0 mg/kg, clonal expansion of both CD4+ and CD8+ T cells in blood was seen between baseline and week 6. Antigen specificity was not determined for the clonally expanded peripheral T cells. In the 0.1-3.0 mg/kg groups, partial responders had among the lowest normalized peripheral clonal expansion, particularly in CD8+ T cells. Low levels of normalized T-cell clonal expansion were also seen in some nonresponding patients. After ivuxolimab, expanded clones were on average more numerous among CD8+ T cells than among CD4+ T cells.

The CDR3 goes from the cysteine to the phenylalanine over 13 residues. Only the CDR3 part of the read is kept: 39 bases, read in frame from the first base. Trimming takes 6 bases from V and 2 bases from J, and the germline ends sit 14 bases apart. Reading the germline V gene gives CDR1 SQVTM and CDR2 ANQGSEA. Genomic DNA was isolated from the sorted cells so that the TCRbeta CDR3 region could be sequenced. TCRbeta CDR3 regions were sequenced using the immunoSEQ Assay. The clones in this table, taken by TCRdb from immuneACCESS, are in-frame only. Not every clone is retained; where verified, under half of the shortfall comes from an unresolved V gene, and the cause of the rest is unknown. Across this sample there are about 44,000 clones, with about 94% seen only once. Together, the top ten hold about 10% of the sample. Patients with autoimmune disease history or receiving systemic immunosuppression were excluded from the trial. In every dose cohort, peripheral blood was drawn for TCR sequencing at baseline, cycle 4 day 1, and cycle 7 day 1. The samples were drawn from a first-in-human, open-label, multicenter phase I dose-escalation trial of ivuxolimab. Adults with locally advanced or metastatic melanoma, renal cell carcinoma, hepatocellular carcinoma or head and neck squamous cell carcinoma were enrolled in the trial. Before TCR sequencing, CD4+ T cells and CD8+ T cells from peripheral blood were sorted into separate populations.

The TCR comes from an adult with an advanced solid tumor such as melanoma, head and neck, liver or kidney cancer. Here the sequenced sample was CD4+ or CD8+ T cells sorted from blood, taken in a trial of the OX40 agonist ivuxolimab. This sequence uses TRBV29-1 and TRBJ2-7, with TRBD1 as a weak D call on 6 bases. The sequenced DNA: TGCAGCGTGGGGGCAACAGGGCCCTACGAGCAGTACTTC. Translated, it gives CSVGATGPYEQYF.